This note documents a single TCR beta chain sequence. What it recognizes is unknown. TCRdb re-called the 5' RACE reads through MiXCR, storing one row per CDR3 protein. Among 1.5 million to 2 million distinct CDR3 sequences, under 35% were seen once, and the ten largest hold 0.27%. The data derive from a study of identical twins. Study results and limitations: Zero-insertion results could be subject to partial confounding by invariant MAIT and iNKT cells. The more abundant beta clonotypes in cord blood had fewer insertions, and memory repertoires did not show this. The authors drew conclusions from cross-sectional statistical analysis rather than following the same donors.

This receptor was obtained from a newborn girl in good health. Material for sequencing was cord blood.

The CDR3 sequence is CATSDSGSGELFF. The CDR3 bases are TGTGCCACCAGTGATTCAGGGTCCGGGGAGCTGTTTTTT. J is TRBJ2-2 and V is TRBV24-1; the D gene is possibly TRBD1 (5 bases). The CDR3 runs 13 residues. Germline-derived CDR1 and CDR2 are KGHDR and SFDVKD. Trimming took off 2 bases at V and 6 bases at J, with 6 bases between the two ends.